This T cell receptor (beta chain) was retrieved from a study of T cells in Graves' hyperthyroidism and ophthalmopathy. The CDR3 has 13 amino acids. Germline V gene sequence: CDR1 SGHTA, CDR2 FQGNSA. Trimming took 2 bases from V and 7 from J, leaving 8 bases between them. Amplified TCR beta CDR3 regions derived from RNA transcripts. The primer set for the first-round RT-PCR of the TCR CDR3 was HTBI. TCRdb used MiXCR to reprocess the multiplex PCR reads, holding one entry per CDR3 protein. The top ten hold approximately 8.7% of the sample, which has 750,000 to 900,000 distinct CDR3 sequences, 35% to 45% seen once. The authors obtained PBMCs from around 10 ml of fresh peripheral blood.

This TCR derives from a man aged 18 to 30 with Graves' hyperthyroidism. Sample: blood. The rearrangement joins TRBV7-2 to TRBJ2-2; D uncertain. CDR3 in DNA: TGTGCCAGCAGCTTAATAGTCGGCGGGGAGCTGTTTTTT. As protein: CASSLIVGGELFF.